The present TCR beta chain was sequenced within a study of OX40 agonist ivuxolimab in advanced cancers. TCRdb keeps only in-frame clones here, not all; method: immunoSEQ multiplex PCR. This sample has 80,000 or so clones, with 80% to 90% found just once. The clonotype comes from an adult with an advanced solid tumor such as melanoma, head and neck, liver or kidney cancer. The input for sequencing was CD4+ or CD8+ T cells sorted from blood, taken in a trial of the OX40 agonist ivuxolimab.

This CDR3 is CASSRTGYTDTQYF. For the CDR3, the DNA is TGTGCCAGCAGCCGGACAGGGTACACAGATACGCAGTATTTT. The chain is built from TRBV2 and TRBJ2-3; TRBD1 agrees at 8 bases. In germline, CDR1 is SNHLY, CDR2 FYNNEI. The CDR3 length is 14 residues. The V segment lost 6 bases and the J segment 2 bases; nucleotides outside the gene matches: 4.